The 18 T cell receptor beta chains in this list originate from one sample, sequenced in a study of blood T cell repertoires in COVID-19 (dated by TCRdb to the early 2020s). Receptors were amplified or captured by the immunoSEQ multiplex PCR assay. Imported from immuneACCESS, the table was reduced by TCRdb to in-frame sequences with V and J called. These copies leave out some clones; in studies compared against another copy, an unresolved V gene accounts for under half, and the cause of the remainder is not known. The sample includes around 71,000 clones, with about 80% observed a single time. Roughly 27% of the sample is taken by the ten largest. Sequencing was done on a sample of peripheral blood. These receptors were obtained from a man aged 65-85 years with acute or convalescent COVID-19.

This chain joins TRBV5-1 and TRBJ1-4, with 9 bases lining up with TRBD1. The junction had 5 bases not matched to a gene; V was cut back by 5 bases and J by 3 bases. The CDR3 has 15 residues. CDR1 is SGHRS, CDR2 YFSETQ, per germline. The CDR3 loop is CASRLTGGPNEKLFF. For the CDR3, the DNA is TGCGCCAGCAGACTTACAGGGGGCCCTAATGAAAAACTGTTTTTT.

This CDR3 reads CASKRDRGGSYEQYF. CDR3 coding DNA: TGCGCCAGCAAGCGGGACAGGGGGGGCTCCTACGAGCAGTACTTC. The rearrangement uses TRBV10-2 and TRBJ2-7, with TRBD1 matching 11 bases. V was pared by 7 bases and J by 0 bases, with 5 bases of the junction left unmatched. The CDR3 totals 15 residues. Germline V gene sequence: CDR1 WSHSY, CDR2 SAAADI.

The sample holds one count of this clone. The chain uses TRBV5-1 and TRBJ1-1; 7 bases are a match to TRBD1. CDR3 length equals 15 residues. Germline CDR1 SGHRS, CDR2 YFSETQ. The ends lost 4 bases at V and 1 base at J; junction bases unmatched: 7. The CDR3 bases are TGCGCCAGCAGCCGCCGGGGACAGCAGAACACTGAAGCTTTCTTT. This sequence encodes CASSRRGQQNTEAFF.

The chain couples TRBV18 to TRBJ2-7, with D uncertain. The V gene lost 1 base and the J gene lost 5 bases, with 12 bases spanning the gap. Germline V gene lookup returns CDR1 KGHSH and CDR2 LQKENI. The CDR3 has 14 amino acids. The CDR3 coding sequence is TGTGCCAGCTCACCACGCGGTCGTCGGCACGAGCAGTACTTC. It translates to CASSPRGRRHEQYF.

This clone was found a few times. The chain recombines TRBV19 with TRBJ1-6; D might be TRBD1 (5 bases). CDR1 LNHDA and CDR2 SQIVND come from the germline V gene (reference sequence). This CDR3 is 14 amino acids long. V dropped 2 bases and J dropped 7 bases, with 9 bases sitting between them. CDR3 in amino acids: CASSIPGMNSPLHF. The CDR3 DNA reads as TGTGCCAGTAGTATACCAGGGATGAATTCACCCCTCCACTTT. Supplemented by reference TRBV19 and TRBJ1-6, the full variable domain reads DGGITQSPKYLFRKEGQNVTLSCEQNLNHDAMYWYRQDPGQGLRLIYYSQIVNDFQKGDIAEGYSVSREKKESFPLTVTSAQKNPTAFYLCASSIPGMNSPLHFGNGTRLTVT.

V and J are TRBV6-2 or TRBV6-3 and TRBJ2-4; D gene unclear. The V gene's germline CDR1 is MNHEY and CDR2 SVGEGT. The CDR3 is 18 residues long. The germline V and J ends were trimmed by 2 bases and 1 base, with 18 bases remaining between them. The CDR3 DNA is TGTGCCAGCAGTTACCACACAGACCGACGGTTGGCCAAAAACATTCAGTACTTC. It yields the protein CASSYHTDRRLAKNIQYF.

The genes are TRBV28 and TRBJ2-3; D is undetermined. Germline V gene lookup returns CDR1 MDHEN and CDR2 SYDVKM. There are 12 residues in the CDR3. V was trimmed by 8 bases and J by 4 bases, leaving 10 bases between them. For the CDR3, the DNA is TGTGCCAGCTGCTCCACTTCAGATACGCAGTATTTT. Residues: CASCSTSDTQYF.

The chain carries TRBV28 and TRBJ1-4; no clear D. V was cut by 7 bases and J by 5 bases, with 14 bases left in between. Germline values: CDR1 MDHEN, CDR2 SYDVKM. This CDR3 is built from 14 residues. The CDR3 is CASIPGSSNEKLFF. In DNA form, the CDR3 reads TGTGCCAGCATTCCGGGGAGCTCAAATGAAAAACTGTTTTTT.

This sequence joins TRBV24-1 and TRBJ2-7, with 14 bases matching TRBD2. The germline gives CDR1 KGHDR, CDR2 SFDVKD. The CDR3 loop spans 16 amino acids. J was trimmed by 3 bases and V by 7 bases; bases with no gene match: 7. The CDR3 DNA is TGTGCCACCAGGGGGACTAGCGGGAGTAGACGCTACGAGCAGTACTTC. The encoded protein is CATRGTSGSRRYEQYF.

V gene TRBV6-5 combines with J gene TRBJ2-7; D perhaps matches TRBD1 (6 bases). Trimming took off 7 bases at V and 3 bases at J, with 13 bases between the two ends. Germline loops: CDR1 MNHEY, CDR2 SVGAGI. The CDR3 runs to 13 residues. CDR3 nucleotides: TGTGCCAGCAATATGGACAGCTTCTACGAGCAGTACTTC. Translation: CASNMDSFYEQYF.

This chain uses TRBV27 with TRBJ2-7; D uncertain. CDR1 is MNHEY, CDR2 SMNVEV, per germline (reference sequence). This CDR3 spans 14 amino acids. V was trimmed by 4 bases and J by 5 bases, leaving 15 bases between them. CDR3 bases: TGTGCCAGCAGTTCTACTCTGATGGGCGACGAGCAGTACTTC. The encoded protein is CASSSTLMGDEQYF.

This chain uses TRBV27 with TRBJ2-7; 12 bases align to TRBD1. CDR1 MNHEY and CDR2 SMNVEV come from the germline V gene (reference sequence). The CDR3 consists of 15 residues. The V segment lost 6 bases and the J segment 5 bases; nucleotides outside the gene matches: 8. CDR3 bases: TGTGCCAGCAGGGATAGGGACAGGGGGCGAAACGAGCAGTACTTC. Residues: CASRDRDRGRNEQYF.

The chain recombines TRBV29-1 with TRBJ2-5; D might be TRBD2 (5 bases). Germline V gene data show CDR1 as SQVTM and CDR2 as ANQGSEA. CDR3 length: 13 amino acids. V shed 6 bases and J shed 4 bases, with 15 bases lying between them. In nucleotides, the CDR3 is TGCAGCGTCGCAGAGGGAAAAGGAGAGACCCAGTACTTC. Protein: CSVAEGKGETQYF.

The gene calls are TRBV6-6 and TRBJ1-2; TRBD1 aligns across 11 bases. V dropped 7 bases and J dropped 7; count of bases not matched to a gene: 8. CDR3 length: 14 amino acids. Germline V CDR1 and CDR2: MNHNY, SVGAGI (reference sequence). CDR3 protein: CASNGQGALFGYTF. CDR3 in DNA: TGTGCCAGCAATGGACAGGGGGCGCTTTTTGGCTACACCTTC.

CDR3 protein: CASSYSSAGEQFF. CDR3 DNA: TGTGCCAGCAGTTACTCGTCGGCGGGAGAGCAGTTCTTC. V usage is TRBV6-6 and J usage is TRBJ2-1; maybe TRBD2 (6 bases). Germline V lookup: CDR1 MNHNY, CDR2 SVGAGI (reference sequence). Deletions cut 0 bases from V and 10 bases from J, with 10 bases between. The CDR3 contains 13 residues.

The chain uses TRBV28 and TRBJ2-7, with a weak D call TRBD1 (6 bases). This CDR3 has 16 amino acids. The ends were cut back, 4 bases at V and 3 bases at J, with 19 bases in the middle. CDR1 is MDHEN, CDR2 SYDVKM, per germline. CDR3: CASSSTRSDSYYEQYF. The CDR3 DNA reads as TGTGCCAGCAGTTCTACCCGCTCGGACAGTTACTACGAGCAGTACTTC.

The CDR3 region has the DNA TGTGCCAGCAGTGAATCGGAAGGGGTTTATGGCTACACCTTC. This translates into CASSESEGVYGYTF. The genes are TRBV25-1 and TRBJ1-2; possible D gene TRBD1, 5 bases. CDR3 length: 14 amino acids. CDR1 and CDR2 (germline): MGHDK, SYGVNS. V was cut by 1 base and J by 5 bases, with 11 bases left in between.

V and J are TRBV4-3 and TRBJ2-3, with 8 bases identical to TRBD2. V was pared by 0 bases and J by 2 bases, with 4 bases of the junction left unmatched. This CDR3 spans 16 amino acids. Per the germline V gene, CDR1 is LGHNA and CDR2 is YSLEER. This CDR3 reads CASSQEPLAVTDTQYF. The CDR3 DNA sequence: TGCGCCAGCAGCCAAGAACCACTAGCGGTCACAGATACGCAGTATTTT.